This T cell receptor beta chain originates from a study of regulatory T cells in long-lasting Graves disease. Findings and caveats of the study: The study found TRBV28, TRBJ1-2 and TRBJ2-5 favored in persistent disease.

Arm-PCR of CDR3 regions with iRepertoire HTBI primers generated TCR beta libraries. From the multiplex PCR reads, TCRdb called clonotypes with MiXCR, one entry per CDR3 protein. The table records about 540,000 distinct CDR3 sequences, roughly 12% of them present only once. The time point denotes: newly diagnosed GD, antithyroid drugs for less than 3 months. Generation of the TCR library employed RNA extracted from PBMCs. Turning to this clonotype: The antigen is not known.

Germline CDR1 reads SGHNT; CDR2 reads YENEEA. The trim removed 4 bases at V and 4 bases at J, leaving 8 bases unmatched. The CDR3 spans 16 residues. These sequences were also reported in another study, on T cells in Graves' hyperthyroidism and ophthalmopathy. This second report adds: When the TCR CDR3 underwent first-round RT-PCR, the HTBI primer set was used. Most expanded thyroid clonotypes above 0.001 also appeared in blood. The authors' 13 V-J model separated ophthalmopathy from stable hyperthyroidism.

The sequencing here drew on peripheral blood mononuclear cells (PBMCs), taken at new diagnosis, from a patient treated with antithyroid drugs. The chain links TRBV11-3 to TRBJ2-7; TRBD2 agrees at 12 bases. The clonotype was recovered from a man aged 30-40 years with Graves disease. CDR3 nucleotides: TGTGCCAGCAGCTCTACGACTAGCGGGAGAGTTTACGAGCAGTACTTC. Translating it yields CASSSTTSGRVYEQYF.